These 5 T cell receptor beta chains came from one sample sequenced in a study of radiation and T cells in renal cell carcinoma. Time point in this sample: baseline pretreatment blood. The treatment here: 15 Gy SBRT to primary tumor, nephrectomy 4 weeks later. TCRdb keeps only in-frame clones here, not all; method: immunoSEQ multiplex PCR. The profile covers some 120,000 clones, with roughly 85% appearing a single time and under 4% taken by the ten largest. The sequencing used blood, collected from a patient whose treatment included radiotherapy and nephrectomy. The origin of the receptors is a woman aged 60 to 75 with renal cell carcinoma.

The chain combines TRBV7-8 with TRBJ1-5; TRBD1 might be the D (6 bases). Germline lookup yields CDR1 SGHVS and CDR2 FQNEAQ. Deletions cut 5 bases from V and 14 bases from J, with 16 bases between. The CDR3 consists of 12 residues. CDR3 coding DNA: TGTGCCAGCAGCGCCGTACAGGGTCAAGAGCATTTT. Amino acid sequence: CASSAVQGQEHF.

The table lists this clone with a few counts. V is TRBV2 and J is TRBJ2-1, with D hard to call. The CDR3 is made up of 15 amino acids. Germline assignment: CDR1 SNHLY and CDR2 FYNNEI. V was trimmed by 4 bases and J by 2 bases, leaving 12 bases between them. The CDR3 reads CASSVVRGTYNEQFF. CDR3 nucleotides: TGTGCCAGCAGTGTCGTCAGAGGAACCTACAATGAGCAGTTCTTC.

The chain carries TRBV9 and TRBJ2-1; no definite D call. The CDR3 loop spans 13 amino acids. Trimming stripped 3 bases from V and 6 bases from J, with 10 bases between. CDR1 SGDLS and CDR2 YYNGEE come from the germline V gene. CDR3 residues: CASSGRASNEQFF. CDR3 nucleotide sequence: TGTGCCAGCAGCGGTAGGGCATCCAATGAGCAGTTCTTC.

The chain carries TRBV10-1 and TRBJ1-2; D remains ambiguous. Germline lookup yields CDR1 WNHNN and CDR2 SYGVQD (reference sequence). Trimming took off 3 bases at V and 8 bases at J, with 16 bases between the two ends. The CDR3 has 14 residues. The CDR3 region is CASSDSSGPSGYTF. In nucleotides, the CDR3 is TGCGCCAGCAGTGACAGCTCCGGACCTAGCGGCTACACCTTC.

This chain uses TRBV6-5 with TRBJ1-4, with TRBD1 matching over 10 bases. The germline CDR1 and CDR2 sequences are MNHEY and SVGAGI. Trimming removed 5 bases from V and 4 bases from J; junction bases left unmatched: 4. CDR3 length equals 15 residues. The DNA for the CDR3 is TGTGCCAGCAGTAGGGACAGGGGAGTTAATGAAAAACTGTTTTTT. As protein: CASSRDRGVNEKLFF.